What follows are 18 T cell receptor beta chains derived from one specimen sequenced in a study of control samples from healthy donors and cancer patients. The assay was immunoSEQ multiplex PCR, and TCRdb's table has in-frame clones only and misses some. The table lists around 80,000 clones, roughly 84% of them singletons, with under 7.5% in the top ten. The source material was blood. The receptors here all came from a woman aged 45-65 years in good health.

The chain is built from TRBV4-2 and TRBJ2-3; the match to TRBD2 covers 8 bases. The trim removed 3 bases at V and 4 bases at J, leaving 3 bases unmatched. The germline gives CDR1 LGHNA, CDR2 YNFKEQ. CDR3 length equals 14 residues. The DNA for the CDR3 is TGTGCCAGCAGCCAGGGACTAGTTTCAGATACGCAGTATTTT. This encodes CASSQGLVSDTQYF.

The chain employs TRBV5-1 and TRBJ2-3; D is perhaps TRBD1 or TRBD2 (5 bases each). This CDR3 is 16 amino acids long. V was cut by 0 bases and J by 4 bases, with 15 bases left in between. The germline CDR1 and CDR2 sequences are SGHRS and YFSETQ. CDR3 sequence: CASSLAGDPAADTQYF. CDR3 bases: TGCGCCAGCAGCTTGGCCGGGGACCCCGCGGCAGATACGCAGTATTTT.

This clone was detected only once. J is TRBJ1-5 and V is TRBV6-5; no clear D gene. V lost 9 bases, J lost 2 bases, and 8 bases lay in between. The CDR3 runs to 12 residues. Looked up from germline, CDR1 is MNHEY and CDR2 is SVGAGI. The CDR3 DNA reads TGTGCCAGTGAGACGGGCAATCAGCCCCAGCATTTT. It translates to CASETGNQPQHF.

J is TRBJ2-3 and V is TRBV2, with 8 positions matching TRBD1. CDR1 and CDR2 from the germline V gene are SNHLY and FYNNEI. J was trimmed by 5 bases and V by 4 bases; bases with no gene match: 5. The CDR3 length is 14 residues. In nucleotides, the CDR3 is TGTGCCAGCAGTGCGGACAGGGTGAAAGATACGCAGTATTTT. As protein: CASSADRVKDTQYF.

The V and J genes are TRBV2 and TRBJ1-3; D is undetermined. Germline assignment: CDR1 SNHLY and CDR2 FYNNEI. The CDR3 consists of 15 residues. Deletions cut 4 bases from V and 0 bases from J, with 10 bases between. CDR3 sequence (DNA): TGTGCCAGCAGTGTAATACCGAGCTCTGGAAACACCATATATTTT. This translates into CASSVIPSSGNTIYF.

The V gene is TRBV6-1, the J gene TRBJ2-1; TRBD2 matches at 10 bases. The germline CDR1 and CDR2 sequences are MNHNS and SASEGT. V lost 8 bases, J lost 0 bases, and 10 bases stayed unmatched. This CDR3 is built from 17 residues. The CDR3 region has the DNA TGTGCCAGCCGTGGGGCCAGCGGGGGGGCCTCCTACAATGAGCAGTTCTTC. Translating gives CASRGASGGASYNEQFF.

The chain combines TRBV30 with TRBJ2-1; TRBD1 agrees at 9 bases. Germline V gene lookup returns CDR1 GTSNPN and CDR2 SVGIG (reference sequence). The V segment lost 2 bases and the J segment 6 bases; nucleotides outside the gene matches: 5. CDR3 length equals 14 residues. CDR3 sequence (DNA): TGTGCCTGGAGTACCGGGACAGGGAGCAATGAGCAGTTCTTC. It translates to CAWSTGTGSNEQFF.

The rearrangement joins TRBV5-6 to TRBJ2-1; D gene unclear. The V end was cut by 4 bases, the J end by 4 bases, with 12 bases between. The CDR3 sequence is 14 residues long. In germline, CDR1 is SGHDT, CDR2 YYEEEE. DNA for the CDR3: TGTGCCAGCAGCCCCGACCCCGGGTACAATGAGCAGTTCTTC. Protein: CASSPDPGYNEQFF.

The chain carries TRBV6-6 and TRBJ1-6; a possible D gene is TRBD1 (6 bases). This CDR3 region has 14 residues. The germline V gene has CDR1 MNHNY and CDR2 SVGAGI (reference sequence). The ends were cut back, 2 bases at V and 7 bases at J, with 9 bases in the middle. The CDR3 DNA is TGTGCCAGCAGTTACCTGGGGGCCAATTCACCCCTCCACTTT. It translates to CASSYLGANSPLHF.

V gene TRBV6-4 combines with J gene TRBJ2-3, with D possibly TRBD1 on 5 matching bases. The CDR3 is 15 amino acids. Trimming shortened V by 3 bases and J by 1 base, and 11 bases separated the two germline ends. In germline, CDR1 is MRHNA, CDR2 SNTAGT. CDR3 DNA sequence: TGTGCCAGCAGTGATAGGGGCCTGGGCACAGATACGCAGTATTTT. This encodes CASSDRGLGTDTQYF.

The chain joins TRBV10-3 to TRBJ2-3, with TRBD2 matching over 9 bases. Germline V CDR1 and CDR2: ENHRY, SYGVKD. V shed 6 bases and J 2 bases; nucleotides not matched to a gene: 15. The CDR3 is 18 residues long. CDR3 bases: TGTGCCATCAGAGGGGGTGGGTTAGCGGGGGTCGACACAGATACGCAGTATTTT. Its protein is CAIRGGGLAGVDTDTQYF.

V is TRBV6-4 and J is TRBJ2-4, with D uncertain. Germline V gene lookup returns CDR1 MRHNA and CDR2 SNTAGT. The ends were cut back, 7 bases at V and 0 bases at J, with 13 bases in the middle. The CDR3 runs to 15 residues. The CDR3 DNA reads TGTGCCAGCATAAGGTGTAGTCTAGCCAAAAACATTCAGTACTTC. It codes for CASIRCSLAKNIQYF.

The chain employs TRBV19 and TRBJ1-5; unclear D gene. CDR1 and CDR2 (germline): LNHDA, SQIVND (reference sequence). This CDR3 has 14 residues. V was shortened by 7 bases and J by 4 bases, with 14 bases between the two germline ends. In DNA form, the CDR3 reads TGTGCCAGTACCTGGGCCTCGGTTAATCAGCCCCAGCATTTT. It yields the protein CASTWASVNQPQHF.

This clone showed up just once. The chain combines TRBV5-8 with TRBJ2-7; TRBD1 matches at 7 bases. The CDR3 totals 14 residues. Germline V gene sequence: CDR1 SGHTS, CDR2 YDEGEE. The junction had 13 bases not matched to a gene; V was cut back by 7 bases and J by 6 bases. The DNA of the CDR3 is TGTGCCAGCCGCACCGAGGGACAGACAGCCGAGCAGTACTTC. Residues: CASRTEGQTAEQYF.

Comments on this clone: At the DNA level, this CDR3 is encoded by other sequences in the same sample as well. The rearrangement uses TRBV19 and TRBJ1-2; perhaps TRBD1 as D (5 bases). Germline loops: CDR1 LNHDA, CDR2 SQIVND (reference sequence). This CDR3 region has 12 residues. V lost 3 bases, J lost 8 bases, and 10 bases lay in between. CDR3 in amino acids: CASSIRDGGYTF. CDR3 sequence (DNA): TGTGCCAGTAGTATCAGGGACGGAGGCTACACCTTC. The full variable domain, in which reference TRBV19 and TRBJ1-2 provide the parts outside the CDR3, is DGGITQSPKYLFRKEGQNVTLSCEQNLNHDAMYWYRQDPGQGLRLIYYSQIVNDFQKGDIAEGYSVSREKKESFPLTVTSAQKNPTAFYLCASSIRDGGYTFGSGTRLTVV.

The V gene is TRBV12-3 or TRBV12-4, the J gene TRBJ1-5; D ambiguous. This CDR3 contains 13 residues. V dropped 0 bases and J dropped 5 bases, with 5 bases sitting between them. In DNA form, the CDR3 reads TGTGCCAGCAGTTTAGCTCCGGATCAGCCCCAGCATTTT. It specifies CASSLAPDQPQHF.

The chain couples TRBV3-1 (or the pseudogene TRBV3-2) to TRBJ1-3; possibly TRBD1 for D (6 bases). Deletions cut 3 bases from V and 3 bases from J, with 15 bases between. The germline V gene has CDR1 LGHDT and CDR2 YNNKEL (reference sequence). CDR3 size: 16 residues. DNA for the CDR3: TGTGCCAGCAGCCAGCGGACAGCGGACCTTGGAAACACCATATATTTT. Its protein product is CASSQRTADLGNTIYF.

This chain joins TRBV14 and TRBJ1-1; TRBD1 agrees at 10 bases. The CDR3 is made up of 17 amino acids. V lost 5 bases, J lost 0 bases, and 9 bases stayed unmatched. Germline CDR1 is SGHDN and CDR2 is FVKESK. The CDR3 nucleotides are TGTGCCAGCAGCTTCTGTGGGACAGGGGTTGTGAACACTGAAGCTTTCTTT. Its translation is CASSFCGTGVVNTEAFF.